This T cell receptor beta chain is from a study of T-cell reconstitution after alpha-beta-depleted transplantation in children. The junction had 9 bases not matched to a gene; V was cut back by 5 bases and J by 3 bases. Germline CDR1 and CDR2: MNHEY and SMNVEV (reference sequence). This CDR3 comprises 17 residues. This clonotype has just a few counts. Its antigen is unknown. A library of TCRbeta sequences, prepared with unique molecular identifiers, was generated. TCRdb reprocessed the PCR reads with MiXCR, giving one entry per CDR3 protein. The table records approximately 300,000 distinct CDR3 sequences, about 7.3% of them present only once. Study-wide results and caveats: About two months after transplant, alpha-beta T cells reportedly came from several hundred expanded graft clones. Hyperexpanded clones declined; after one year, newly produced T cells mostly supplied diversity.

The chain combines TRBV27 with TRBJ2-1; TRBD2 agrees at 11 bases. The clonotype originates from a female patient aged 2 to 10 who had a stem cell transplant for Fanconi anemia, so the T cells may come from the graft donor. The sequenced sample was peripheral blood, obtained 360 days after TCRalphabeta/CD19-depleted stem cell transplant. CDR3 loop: CASSLQPGTSGYNEQFF. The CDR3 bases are TGTGCCAGCAGTCTTCAACCCGGGACTAGCGGCTACAATGAGCAGTTCTTC.